The clone carrying this T cell receptor (beta chain) was counted many times. What it binds is not known. The data are from a study of glioma-infiltrating T cells. Whole-study findings and limits: CDR3 overlap between tissue and blood was very small.

V lost 9 bases to trimming and J lost 0 bases, with 12 bases between them. Germline values: CDR1 MNHNS, CDR2 SASEGT. This CDR3 has 14 amino acids. Amplification of TCR alpha and beta CDR3 regions from RNA used iRepertoire nested multiplex PCR. For one-step reverse transcription and amplification, roughly 95-400 ng of tissue mRNA or PBMC total RNA was used. One entry per CDR3 protein results from TCRdb running MiXCR on the multiplex PCR reads. The sample shows some 90,000 distinct CDR3 sequences, roughly 40% of them seen only once. Material: glioma tissue, nonneoplastic brain tissue, or PBMCs (not recorded which). The source is a human donor with low-grade glioma or glioblastoma, undergoing nonglioma brain surgery, or in good health (not recorded which). The V and J genes are TRBV6-1 and TRBJ2-4; D may be TRBD1 (5 bases). In nucleotides, the CDR3 is TGTGCCAGGGGGCAAGAAATAGCCAAAAACATTCAGTACTTC. Amino acid sequence: CARGQEIAKNIQYF.